This note documents a single TCR beta chain sequence. This sample was taken from a study of blood T cell repertoires in COVID-19. Participants were aged about 18 to 100 years from 20 to 30 US areas. V shed 7 bases and J shed 0 bases, with 12 bases lying between them. The CDR3 totals 15 residues. Germline lookup yields CDR1 SNHLY and CDR2 FYNNEI. Measured with immunoSEQ multiplex PCR; TCRdb has only the in-frame clones, and not every one. The table records approximately 230,000 clones, around 86% of them present only once. The sequence was obtained from a man aged 35-49 years who had recovered from COVID-19. Sequenced material: PBMCs or T cells enriched from blood (not recorded which). The chain employs TRBV2 and TRBJ1-4; possibly TRBD1 for D (6 bases). The CDR3 bases are TGTGCCAGCAACCAACGGGACACAACTAATGAAAAACTGTTTTTT. Its translation: CASNQRDTTNEKLFF.